This TCR beta chain stems from a study of blood T cell repertoires in COVID-19. About the study: COVID-19 samples, acute and convalescent, were from the United States, Italy and Spain. The cDNA or gDNA used as material had been derived from T cells, B-cell-depleted T cells, or PBMCs.

Per the authors' pipeline: How many nucleated cells were present was estimated from reference gene primer amplification. Sequencing was performed with immunoSEQ multiplex PCR; in TCRdb, only in-frame clones are kept and a portion is missing. V and J calls and clone size follow that table, whereas D and trimming were derived from the DNA. The sample yields 99,000 or so clones, about 91% seen once. V lost 3 bases and J lost 6, with 13 bases in between. The CDR3 sequence is 14 residues long. The germline V gene has CDR1 SGDLS and CDR2 YYNGEE. This TCR was sampled from a human donor in a cohort sampled during active COVID-19. The sequencing sample was made of peripheral blood. V usage is TRBV9 and J usage is TRBJ2-1; D perhaps matches TRBD2 (5 bases). For the CDR3, the DNA is TGTGCCAGCAGCGCAATGGACTCTCTCAATGAGCAGTTCTTC. Its protein product is CASSAMDSLNEQFF.